The source of this TCR beta chain is a study of regulatory T cells in long-lasting Graves disease. With regard to this clonotype: Its antigen remains unidentified.

iRepertoire HTBI primers and Arm-PCR of CDR3 regions built TCR beta libraries. Original handling: Analysis of the samples identified more than 60 TRBV and 12 to 15 TRBJ segments. A single record per CDR3 protein comes from TCRdb applying MiXCR to the multiplex PCR reads. For this entry, the V and J calls and clone size follow TCRdb and not the study's own pipeline. The repertoire holds over 500,000 distinct CDR3 sequences, about 15% seen once, with around 12% in the top ten. The CDR3 is 15 amino acids. In germline, CDR1 is DFQATT, CDR2 SNEGSKA (reference sequence). The V and J ends lost 3 bases and 8 bases, in that order; junction bases with no gene match: 11. Study results and caveats: The sample size was small, and this may have reduced accuracy.

Time point in this sample: newly diagnosed GD, antithyroid drugs for less than 3 months. Making the TCR library involved RNA that had been extracted from PBMCs. In addition, the sample was reused for a study of T cells in Graves' hyperthyroidism and ophthalmopathy.

This TCR came from a man between 18 and 29 years old with Graves disease. The rearrangement uses TRBV20-1 and TRBJ2-1; 9 nucleotides match TRBD2. The sample here was peripheral blood mononuclear cells (PBMCs), taken at new diagnosis, from a patient treated with antithyroid drugs. The CDR3 sequence: CSARVLAGHGDEQFF. For the CDR3, the DNA is TGCAGTGCTAGGGTACTAGCGGGCCACGGCGATGAGCAGTTCTTC.